Below, one TCR beta chain is given with its context. Its specificity is not known. Clones were read by immunoSEQ multiplex PCR, and TCRdb kept only the in-frame ones, dropping some. The sample lists approximately 31,000 clones; nearly 95% were seen once. The data are from a study of circulating and synovial CD4+ cells in juvenile arthritis. The study, taken as a whole, reports: T cell genome counts differed by at least an order of magnitude between CPL and CD4 samples. Compared with bulk blood, circulating pathogenic-like lymphocytes shared substantially more CDR3 sequences with synovial T cells. Bulk blood CD4 repertoires were more diverse than these.

Trimming took 6 bases from V and 2 from J; bases not matched to a gene: 9. The CDR3 has 16 amino acids. Germline V gene lookup returns CDR1 MGHDK and CDR2 SYGVNS. The gene calls are TRBV25-1 and TRBJ2-3, with 9 bases identical to TRBD1. The clonotype was recovered from a human donor with juvenile idiopathic arthritis. The specimen sequenced was CD4+ T cells from blood. In DNA form, the CDR3 reads TGTGCCAGCAGCATCCCCGGGACAGGGCCCACAGATACGCAGTATTTT. This sequence encodes CASSIPGTGPTDTQYF.